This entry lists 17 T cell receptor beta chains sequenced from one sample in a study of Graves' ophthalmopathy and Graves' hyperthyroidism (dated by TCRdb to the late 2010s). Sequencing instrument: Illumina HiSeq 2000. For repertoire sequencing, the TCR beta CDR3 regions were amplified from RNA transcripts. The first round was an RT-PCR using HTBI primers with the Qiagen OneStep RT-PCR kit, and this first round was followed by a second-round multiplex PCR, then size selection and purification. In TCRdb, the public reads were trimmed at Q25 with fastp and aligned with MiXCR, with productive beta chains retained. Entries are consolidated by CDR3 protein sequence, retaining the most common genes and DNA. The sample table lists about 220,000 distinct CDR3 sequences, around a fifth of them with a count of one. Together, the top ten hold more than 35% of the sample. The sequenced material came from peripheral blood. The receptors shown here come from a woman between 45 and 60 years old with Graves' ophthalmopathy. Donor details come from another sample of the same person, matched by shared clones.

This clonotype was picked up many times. In nucleotides, the CDR3 is TGTGCCAGCAGAACGTTGGTCGGGGGTACACCCCTCCACTTT. Encoded protein: CASRTLVGGTPLHF. The J gene is TRBJ1-6, the V gene TRBV6-5; weak D call: TRBD1 (5 bases). Trimming removed 6 bases at V and 11 bases at J, with 17 bases between. CDR1 is MNHEY and CDR2 is SVGAGI in the germline V gene. CDR3 length: 14 residues.

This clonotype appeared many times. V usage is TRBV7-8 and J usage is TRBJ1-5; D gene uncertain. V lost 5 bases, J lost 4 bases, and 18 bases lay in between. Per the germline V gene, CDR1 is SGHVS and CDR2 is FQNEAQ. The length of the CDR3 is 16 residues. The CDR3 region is CASSEERVGLNQPQHF. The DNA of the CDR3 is TGTGCCAGCAGCGAGGAGCGAGTGGGTTTAAATCAGCCCCAGCATTTT.

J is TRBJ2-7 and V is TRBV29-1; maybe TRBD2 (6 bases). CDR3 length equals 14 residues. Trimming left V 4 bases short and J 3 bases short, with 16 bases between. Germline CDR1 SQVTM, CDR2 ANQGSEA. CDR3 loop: CSVVKGRAGYEQYF. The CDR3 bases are TGCAGCGTTGTTAAGGGACGAGCGGGCTACGAGCAGTACTTC.

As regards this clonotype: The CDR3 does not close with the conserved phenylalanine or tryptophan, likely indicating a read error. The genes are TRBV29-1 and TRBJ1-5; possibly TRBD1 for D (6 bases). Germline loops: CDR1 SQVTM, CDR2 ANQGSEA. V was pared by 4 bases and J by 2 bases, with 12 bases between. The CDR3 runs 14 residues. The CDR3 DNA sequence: TGCAGCGTTGGGGCAGGGGCCGGCAATCAGCCCCAGCATCTT. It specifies CSVGAGAGNQPQHL.

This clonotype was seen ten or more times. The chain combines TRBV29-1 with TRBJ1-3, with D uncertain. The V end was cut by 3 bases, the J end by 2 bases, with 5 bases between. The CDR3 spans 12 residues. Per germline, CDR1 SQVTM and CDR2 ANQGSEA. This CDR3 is CSVEAAGNTIYF. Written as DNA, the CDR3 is TGCAGCGTTGAGGCCGCTGGAAACACCATATATTTT.

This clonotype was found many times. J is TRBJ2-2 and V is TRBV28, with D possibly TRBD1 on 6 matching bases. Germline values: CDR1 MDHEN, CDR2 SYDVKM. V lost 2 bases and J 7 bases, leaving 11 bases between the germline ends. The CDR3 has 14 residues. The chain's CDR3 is CASSLPQGYGELFF. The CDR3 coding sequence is TGTGCCAGCAGTTTACCGCAGGGGTACGGGGAGCTGTTTTTT. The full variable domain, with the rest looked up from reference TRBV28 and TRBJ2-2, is DVKVTQSSRYLVKRTGEKVFLECVQDMDHENMFWYRQDPGLGLRLIYFSYDVKMKEKGDIPEGYSVSREKKERFSLILESASTNQTSMYLCASSLPQGYGELFFGEGSRLTVL.

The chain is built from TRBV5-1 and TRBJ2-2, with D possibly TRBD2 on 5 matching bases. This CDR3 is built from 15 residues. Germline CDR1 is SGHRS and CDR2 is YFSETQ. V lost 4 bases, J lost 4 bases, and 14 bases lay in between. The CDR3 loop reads CASSPSGAVTGELFF. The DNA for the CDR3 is TGCGCCAGCAGCCCGTCCGGAGCGGTCACCGGGGAGCTGTTTTTT.

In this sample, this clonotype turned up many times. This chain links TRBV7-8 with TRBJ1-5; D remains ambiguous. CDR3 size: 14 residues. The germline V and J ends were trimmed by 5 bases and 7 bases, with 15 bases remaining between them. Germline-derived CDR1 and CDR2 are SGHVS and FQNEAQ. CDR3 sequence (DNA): TGTGCCAGCAGCCCTGGGTCCTCTGGGCAGCCCCAGCATTTT. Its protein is CASSPGSSGQPQHF.

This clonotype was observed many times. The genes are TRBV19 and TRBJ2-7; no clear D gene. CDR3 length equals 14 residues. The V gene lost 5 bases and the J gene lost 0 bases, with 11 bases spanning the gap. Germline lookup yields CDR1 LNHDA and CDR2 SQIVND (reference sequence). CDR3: CASSSRATSYEQYF. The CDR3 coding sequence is TGTGCCAGTAGTTCAAGGGCCACCTCCTACGAGCAGTACTTC.

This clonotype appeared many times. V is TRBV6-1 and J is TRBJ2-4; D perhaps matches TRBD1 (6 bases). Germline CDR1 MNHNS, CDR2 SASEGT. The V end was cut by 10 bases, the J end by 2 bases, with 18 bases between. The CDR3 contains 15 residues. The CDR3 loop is CATLLGGFTKNIQYF. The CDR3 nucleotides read TGTGCCACGCTCCTAGGGGGTTTCACCAAAAACATTCAGTACTTC.

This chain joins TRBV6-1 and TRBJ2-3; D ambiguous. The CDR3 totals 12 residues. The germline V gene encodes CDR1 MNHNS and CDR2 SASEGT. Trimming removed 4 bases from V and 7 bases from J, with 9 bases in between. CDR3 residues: CASSGQINTQYF. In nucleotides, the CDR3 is TGTGCCAGCAGTGGTCAAATAAATACGCAGTATTTT.

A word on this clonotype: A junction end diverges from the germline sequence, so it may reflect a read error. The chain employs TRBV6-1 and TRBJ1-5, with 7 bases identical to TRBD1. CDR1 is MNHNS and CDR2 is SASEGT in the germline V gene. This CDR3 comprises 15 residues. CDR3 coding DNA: TGTGCCAGCAGAAAGAAAGGGGGCGCCGGGCAGCCCCGGCATTTT. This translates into CASRKKGGAGQPRHF.

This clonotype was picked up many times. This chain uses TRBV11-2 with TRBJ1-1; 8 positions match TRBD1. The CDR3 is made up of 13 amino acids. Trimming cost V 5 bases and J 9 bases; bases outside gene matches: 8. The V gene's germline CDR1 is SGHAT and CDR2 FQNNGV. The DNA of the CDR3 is TGTGCCAGCAGCCCGGACAGGGTTGCTAAAGCTTTCTTT. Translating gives CASSPDRVAKAFF.

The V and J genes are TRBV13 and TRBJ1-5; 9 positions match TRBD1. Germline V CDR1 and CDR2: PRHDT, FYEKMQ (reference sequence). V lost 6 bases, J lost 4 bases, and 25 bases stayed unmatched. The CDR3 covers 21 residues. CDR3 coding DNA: TGTGCCAGCAGGTTTTTTCAACCGGGACAGGGTTTAGCCCCTGGAAATCAGCCCCAGCATTTT. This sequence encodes CASRFFQPGQGLAPGNQPQHF. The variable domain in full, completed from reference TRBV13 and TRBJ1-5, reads AAGVIQSPRHLIKEKRETATLKCYPIPRHDTVYWYQQGPGQDPQFLISFYEKMQSDKGSIPDRFSAQQFSDYHSELNMSSLELGDSALYFCASRFFQPGQGLAPGNQPQHFGDGTRLSIL.

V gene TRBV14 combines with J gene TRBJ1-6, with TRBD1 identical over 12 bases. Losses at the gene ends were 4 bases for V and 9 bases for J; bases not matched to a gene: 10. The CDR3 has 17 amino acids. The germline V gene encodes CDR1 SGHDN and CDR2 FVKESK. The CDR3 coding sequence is TGTGCCAGCAGCCTGATACCCCCGGGACAGGGGGCTTCACCCCTCCACTTT. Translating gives CASSLIPPGQGASPLHF.

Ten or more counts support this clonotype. DNA for the CDR3: TGCAGTGCTTTGCTGGGGACAGCCTACGAGCAGTACTTC. Amino acids: CSALLGTAYEQYF. V gene TRBV20-1 combines with J gene TRBJ2-7; 7 bases match TRBD1. With V trimmed by 5 bases and J by 2 bases, 6 bases remained unmatched. Germline V lookup: CDR1 DFQATT, CDR2 SNEGSKA (reference sequence). CDR3 length: 13 residues.

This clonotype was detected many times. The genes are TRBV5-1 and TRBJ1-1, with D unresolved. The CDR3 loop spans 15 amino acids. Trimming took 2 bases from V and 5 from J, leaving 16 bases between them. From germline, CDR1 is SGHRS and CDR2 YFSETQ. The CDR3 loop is CASSLTGDGITEAFF. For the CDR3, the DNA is TGCGCCAGCAGCTTAACGGGTGATGGGATAACTGAAGCTTTCTTT. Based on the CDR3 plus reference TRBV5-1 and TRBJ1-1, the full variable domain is KAGVTQTPRYLIKTRGQQVTLSCSPISGHRSVSWYQQTPGQGLQFLFEYFSETQRNKGNFPGRFSGRQFSNSRSEMNVSTLELGDSALYLCASSLTGDGITEAFFGQGTRLTVV.